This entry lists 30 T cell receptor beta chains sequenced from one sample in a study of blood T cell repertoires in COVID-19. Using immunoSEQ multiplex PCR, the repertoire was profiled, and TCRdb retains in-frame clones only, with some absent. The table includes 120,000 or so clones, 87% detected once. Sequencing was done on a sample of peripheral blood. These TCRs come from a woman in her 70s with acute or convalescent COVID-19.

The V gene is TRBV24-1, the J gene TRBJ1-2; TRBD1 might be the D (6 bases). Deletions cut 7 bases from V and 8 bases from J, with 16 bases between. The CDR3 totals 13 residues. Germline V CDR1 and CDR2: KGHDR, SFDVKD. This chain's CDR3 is CATRPEGGGGYTF. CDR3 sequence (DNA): TGTGCCACCAGACCGGAAGGTGGGGGCGGCTACACCTTC.

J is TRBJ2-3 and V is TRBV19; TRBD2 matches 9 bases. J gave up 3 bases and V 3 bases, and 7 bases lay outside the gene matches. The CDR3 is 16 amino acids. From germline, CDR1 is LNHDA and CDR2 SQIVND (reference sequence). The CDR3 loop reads CASSIGGGGVTDTQYF. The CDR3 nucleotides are TGTGCCAGTAGTATCGGAGGCGGGGGGGTAACAGATACGCAGTATTTT.

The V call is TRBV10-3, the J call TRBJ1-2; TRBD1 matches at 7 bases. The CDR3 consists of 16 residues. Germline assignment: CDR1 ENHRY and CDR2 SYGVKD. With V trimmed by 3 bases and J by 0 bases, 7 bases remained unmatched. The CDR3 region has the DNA TGTGCCATCAGTGAAGGGGGCCAGGGGGCTAACTATGGCTACACCTTC. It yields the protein CAISEGGQGANYGYTF.

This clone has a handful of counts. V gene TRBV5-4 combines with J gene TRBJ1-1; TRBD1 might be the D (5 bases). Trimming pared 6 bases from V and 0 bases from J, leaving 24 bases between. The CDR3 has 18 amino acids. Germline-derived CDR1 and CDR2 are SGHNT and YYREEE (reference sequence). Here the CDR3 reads CASTPQAGAGRMNTEAFF. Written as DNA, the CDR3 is TGTGCCAGCACCCCTCAGGCTGGGGCAGGGCGTATGAACACTGAAGCTTTCTTT.

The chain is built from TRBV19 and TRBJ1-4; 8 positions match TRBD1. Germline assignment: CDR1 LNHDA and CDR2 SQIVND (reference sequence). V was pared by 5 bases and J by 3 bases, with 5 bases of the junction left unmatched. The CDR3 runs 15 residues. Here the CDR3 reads CASSYGQGPNEKLFF. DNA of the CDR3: TGTGCCAGTAGTTACGGACAGGGCCCTAATGAAAAACTGTTTTTT.

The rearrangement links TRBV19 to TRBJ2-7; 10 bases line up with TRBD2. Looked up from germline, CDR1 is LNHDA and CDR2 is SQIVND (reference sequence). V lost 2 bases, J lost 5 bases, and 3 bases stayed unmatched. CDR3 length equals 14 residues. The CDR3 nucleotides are TGTGCCAGTAGTATACTAGCGGGGGTGAACGAGCAGTACTTC. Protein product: CASSILAGVNEQYF.

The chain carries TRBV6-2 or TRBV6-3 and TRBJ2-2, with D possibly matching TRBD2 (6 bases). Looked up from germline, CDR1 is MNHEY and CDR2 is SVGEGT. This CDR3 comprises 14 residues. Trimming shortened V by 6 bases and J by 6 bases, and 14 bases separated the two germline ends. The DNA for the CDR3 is TGTGCCAGCAGCATTATAACTAGCCCCGGGGAGCTGTTTTTT. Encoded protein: CASSIITSPGELFF.

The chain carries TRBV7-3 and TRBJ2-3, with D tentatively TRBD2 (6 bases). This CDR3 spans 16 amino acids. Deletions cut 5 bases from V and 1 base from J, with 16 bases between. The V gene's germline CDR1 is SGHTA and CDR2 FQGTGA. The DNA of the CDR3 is TGTGCCAGCAGCATGGGGCGGGACTCACGCACAGATACGCAGTATTTT. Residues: CASSMGRDSRTDTQYF.

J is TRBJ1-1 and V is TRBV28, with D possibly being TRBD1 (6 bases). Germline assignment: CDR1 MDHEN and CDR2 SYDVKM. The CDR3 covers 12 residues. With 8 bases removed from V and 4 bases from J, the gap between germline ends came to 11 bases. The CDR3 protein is CASHQGTTEAFF. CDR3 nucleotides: TGTGCCAGCCATCAGGGGACCACTGAAGCTTTCTTT.

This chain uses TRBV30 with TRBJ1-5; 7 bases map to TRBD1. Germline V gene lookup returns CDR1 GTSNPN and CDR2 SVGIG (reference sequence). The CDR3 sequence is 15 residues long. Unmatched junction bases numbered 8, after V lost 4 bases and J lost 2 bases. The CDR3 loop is CAWKIGGGGNQPQHF. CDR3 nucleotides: TGTGCCTGGAAAATAGGAGGGGGCGGCAATCAGCCCCAGCATTTT.

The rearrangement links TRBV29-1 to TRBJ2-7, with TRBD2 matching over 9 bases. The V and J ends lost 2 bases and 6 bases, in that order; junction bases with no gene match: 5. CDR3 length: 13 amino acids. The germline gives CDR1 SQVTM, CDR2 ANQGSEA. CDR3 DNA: TGCAGCGTTGAATTTCAGCGGGGGGTCGAGCAGTACTTC. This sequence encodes CSVEFQRGVEQYF.

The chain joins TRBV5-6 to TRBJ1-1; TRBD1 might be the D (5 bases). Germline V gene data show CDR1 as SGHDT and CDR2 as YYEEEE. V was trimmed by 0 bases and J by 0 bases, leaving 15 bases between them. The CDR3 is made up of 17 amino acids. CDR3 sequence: CASSLDRLQSLNTEAFF. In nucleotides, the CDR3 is TGTGCCAGCAGCTTGGACAGGTTACAAAGCTTGAACACTGAAGCTTTCTTT.

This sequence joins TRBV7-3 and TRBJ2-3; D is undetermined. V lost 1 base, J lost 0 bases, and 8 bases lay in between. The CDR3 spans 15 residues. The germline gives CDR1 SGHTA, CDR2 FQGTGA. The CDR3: CASSLRATSTDTQYF. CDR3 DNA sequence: TGTGCCAGCAGCTTAAGAGCGACTAGCACAGATACGCAGTATTTT. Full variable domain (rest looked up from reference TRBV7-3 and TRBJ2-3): GAGVSQTPSNKVTEKGKYVELRCDPISGHTALYWYRQSLGQGPEFLIYFQGTGAADDSGLPNDRFFAVRPEGSVSTLKIQRTERGDSAVYLCASSLRATSTDTQYFGPGTRLTVL.

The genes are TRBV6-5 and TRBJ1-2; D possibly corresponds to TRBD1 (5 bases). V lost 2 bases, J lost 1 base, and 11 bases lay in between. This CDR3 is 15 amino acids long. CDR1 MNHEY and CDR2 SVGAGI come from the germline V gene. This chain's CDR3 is CASSYVREINYGYTF. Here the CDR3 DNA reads TGTGCCAGCAGTTACGTCAGGGAAATTAACTATGGCTACACCTTC.

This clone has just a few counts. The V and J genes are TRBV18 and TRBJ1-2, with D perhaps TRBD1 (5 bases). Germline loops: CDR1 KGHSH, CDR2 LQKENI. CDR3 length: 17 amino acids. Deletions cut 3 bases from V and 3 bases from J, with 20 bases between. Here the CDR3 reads CASSPPGPVPAYYGYTF. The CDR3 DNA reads TGTGCCAGCTCACCCCCAGGGCCGGTCCCTGCCTACTATGGCTACACCTTC.

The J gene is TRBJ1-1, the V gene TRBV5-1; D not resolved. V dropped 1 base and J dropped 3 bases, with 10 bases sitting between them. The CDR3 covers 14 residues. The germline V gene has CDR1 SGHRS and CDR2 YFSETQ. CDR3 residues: CASSLYGMDTEAFF. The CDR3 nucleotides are TGCGCCAGCAGCTTGTATGGCATGGACACTGAAGCTTTCTTT.

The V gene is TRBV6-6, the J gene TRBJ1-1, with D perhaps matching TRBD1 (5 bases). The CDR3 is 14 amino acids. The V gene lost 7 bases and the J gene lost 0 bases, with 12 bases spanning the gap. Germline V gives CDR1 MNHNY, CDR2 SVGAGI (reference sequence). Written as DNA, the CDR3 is TGTGCCAGCATAGACAGTAACATGAACACTGAAGCTTTCTTT. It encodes CASIDSNMNTEAFF.

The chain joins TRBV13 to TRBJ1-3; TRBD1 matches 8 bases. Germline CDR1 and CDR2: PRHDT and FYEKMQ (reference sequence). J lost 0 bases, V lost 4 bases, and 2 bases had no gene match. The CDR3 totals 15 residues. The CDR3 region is CASSSGTGSGNTIYF. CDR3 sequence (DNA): TGTGCCAGCAGCTCGGGGACAGGCTCTGGAAACACCATATATTTT.

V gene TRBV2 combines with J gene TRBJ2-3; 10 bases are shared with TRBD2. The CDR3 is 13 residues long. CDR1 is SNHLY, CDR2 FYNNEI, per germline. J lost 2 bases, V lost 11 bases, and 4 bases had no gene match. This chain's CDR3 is CAVSGGSTDTQYF. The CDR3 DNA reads TGTGCCGTTAGCGGGGGGTCCACAGATACGCAGTATTTT.

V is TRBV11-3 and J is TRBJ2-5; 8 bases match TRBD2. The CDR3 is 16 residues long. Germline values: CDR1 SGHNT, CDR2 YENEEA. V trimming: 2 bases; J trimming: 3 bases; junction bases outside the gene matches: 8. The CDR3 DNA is TGTGCCAGCAGCTTATTGGCGGGGGGCCGGAAAGAGACCCAGTACTTC. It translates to CASSLLAGGRKETQYF.

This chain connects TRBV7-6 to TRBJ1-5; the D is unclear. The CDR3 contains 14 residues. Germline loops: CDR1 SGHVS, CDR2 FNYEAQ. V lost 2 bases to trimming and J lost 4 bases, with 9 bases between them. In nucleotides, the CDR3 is TGTGCCAGCAGCTTAAGTGACGGGAATCAGCCCCAGCATTTT. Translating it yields CASSLSDGNQPQHF.

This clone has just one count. The CDR3 region is CASQRGGIGELFF. In DNA, the CDR3 is TGTGCCAGCCAGCGGGGGGGGATCGGGGAGCTGTTTTTT. The chain carries TRBV28 and TRBJ2-2; 10 nucleotides align to TRBD2. Unmatched junction bases numbered 4, after V lost 8 bases and J lost 7 bases. The CDR3 is 13 residues long. Per germline, CDR1 MDHEN and CDR2 SYDVKM.

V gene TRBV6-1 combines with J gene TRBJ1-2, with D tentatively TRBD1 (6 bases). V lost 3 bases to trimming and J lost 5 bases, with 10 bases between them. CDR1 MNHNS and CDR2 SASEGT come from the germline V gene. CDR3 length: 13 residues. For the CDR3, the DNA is TGTGCCAGCAGTGACCGGCAGGGGTATGGCTACACCTTC. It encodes CASSDRQGYGYTF.

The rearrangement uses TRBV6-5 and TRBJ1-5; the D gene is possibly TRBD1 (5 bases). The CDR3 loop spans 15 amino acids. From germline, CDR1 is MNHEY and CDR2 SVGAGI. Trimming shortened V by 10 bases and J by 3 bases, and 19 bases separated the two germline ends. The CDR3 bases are TGTGCCACCCGTATGCAGACGGACAACAATCAGCCCCAGCATTTT. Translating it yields CATRMQTDNNQPQHF.

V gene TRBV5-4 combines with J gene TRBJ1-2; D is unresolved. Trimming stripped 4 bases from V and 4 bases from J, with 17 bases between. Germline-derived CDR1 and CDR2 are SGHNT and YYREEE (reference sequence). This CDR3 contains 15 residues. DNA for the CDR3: TGTGCCAGCAGCCGGCAAGCAGAGGGTTTCTATGGCTACACCTTC. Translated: CASSRQAEGFYGYTF.

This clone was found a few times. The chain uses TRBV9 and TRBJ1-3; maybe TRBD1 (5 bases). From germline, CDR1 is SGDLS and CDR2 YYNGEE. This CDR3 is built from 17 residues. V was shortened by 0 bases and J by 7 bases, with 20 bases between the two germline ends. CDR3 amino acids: CASSVGVRGNMWNTIYF. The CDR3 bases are TGTGCCAGCAGCGTAGGAGTTAGGGGTAATATGTGGAACACCATATATTTT.

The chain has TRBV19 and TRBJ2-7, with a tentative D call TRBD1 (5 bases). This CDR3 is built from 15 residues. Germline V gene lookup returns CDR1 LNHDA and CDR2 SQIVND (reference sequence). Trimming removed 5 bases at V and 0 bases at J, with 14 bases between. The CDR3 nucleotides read TGTGCCAGTAGTTCAAACCAGGGTGCCTCCTACGAGCAGTACTTC. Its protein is CASSSNQGASYEQYF.

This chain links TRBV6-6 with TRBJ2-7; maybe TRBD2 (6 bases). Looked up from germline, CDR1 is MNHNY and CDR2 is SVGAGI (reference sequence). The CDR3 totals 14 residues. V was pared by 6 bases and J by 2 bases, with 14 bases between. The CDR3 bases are TGTGCCAGCAGCTTCGGGGGACCCACCTACGAGCAGTACTTC. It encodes CASSFGGPTYEQYF.

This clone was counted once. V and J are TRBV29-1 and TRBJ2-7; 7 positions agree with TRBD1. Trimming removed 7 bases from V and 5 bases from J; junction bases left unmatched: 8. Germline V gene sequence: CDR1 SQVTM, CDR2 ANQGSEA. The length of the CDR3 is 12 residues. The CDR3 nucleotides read TGCAGCGCGCGACAGGGAACGGACGAGCAGTACTTC. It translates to CSARQGTDEQYF.

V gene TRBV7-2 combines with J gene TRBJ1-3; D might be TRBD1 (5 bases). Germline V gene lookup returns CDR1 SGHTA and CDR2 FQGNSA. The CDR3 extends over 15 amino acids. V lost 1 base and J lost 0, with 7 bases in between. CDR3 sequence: CASSLGGASGNTIYF. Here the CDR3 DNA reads TGTGCCAGCAGCTTAGGTGGGGCCTCTGGAAACACCATATATTTT. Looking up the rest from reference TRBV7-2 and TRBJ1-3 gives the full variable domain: GAGVSQSPSNKVTEKGKDVELRCDPISGHTALYWYRQSLGQGLEFLIYFQGNSAPDKSGLPSDRFSAERTGGSVSTLTIQRTQQEDSAVYLCASSLGGASGNTIYFGEGSWLTVV.